Listed here are 10 T cell receptor beta chains from one sample, sequenced in a study of blood T cell repertoires in COVID-19. Profiling relied on immunoSEQ multiplex PCR, and the TCRdb table lists in-frame clones only, not all of them. The repertoire holds about 160,000 clones, with around 80% as singletons. The sequenced material came from peripheral blood. The receptors were sampled from a man aged 60 to 69 with acute or convalescent COVID-19.

The chain has TRBV11-2 and TRBJ2-7; unclear D gene. Germline lookup yields CDR1 SGHAT and CDR2 FQNNGV. V lost 1 base and J 0 bases, leaving 10 bases between the germline ends. The CDR3 is made up of 15 amino acids. The DNA for the CDR3 is TGTGCCAGCAGCTTAGTGGCAGGTGTCTCCTACGAGCAGTACTTC. Amino acid sequence: CASSLVAGVSYEQYF.

This sequence joins TRBV28 and TRBJ2-3; 7 nucleotides line up with TRBD1. The CDR3 loop spans 15 amino acids. Germline assignment: CDR1 MDHEN and CDR2 SYDVKM. The trim removed 5 bases at V and 5 bases at J, leaving 10 bases unmatched. This chain's CDR3 is CASSGQVAAGDTQYF. In nucleotides, the CDR3 is TGTGCCAGCAGTGGACAGGTCGCGGCGGGAGATACGCAGTATTTT.

This chain uses TRBV19 with TRBJ1-5, with D possibly matching TRBD1 (6 bases). Germline V gives CDR1 LNHDA, CDR2 SQIVND (reference sequence). Trimming pared 4 bases from V and 0 bases from J, leaving 10 bases between. The CDR3 runs to 15 residues. The CDR3 bases are TGTGCCAGTAGTACGACAGGTGATAGCAATCAGCCCCAGCATTTT. Protein product: CASSTTGDSNQPQHF. The full variable domain, rest sourced from reference TRBV19 and TRBJ1-5, is DGGITQSPKYLFRKEGQNVTLSCEQNLNHDAMYWYRQDPGQGLRLIYYSQIVNDFQKGDIAEGYSVSREKKESFPLTVTSAQKNPTAFYLCASSTTGDSNQPQHFGDGTRLSIL.

The chain joins TRBV7-2 to TRBJ2-1; 11 nucleotides agree with TRBD2. Germline assignment: CDR1 SGHTA and CDR2 FQGNSA. The CDR3 is 19 residues long. V gave up 5 bases and J gave up 7 bases; unmatched junction bases: 19. CDR3 DNA: TGTGCCAGCAGCCCCCTAAGCACTAGCGGGGGCCTCCGGGGGAATGAGCAGTTCTTC. Protein product: CASSPLSTSGGLRGNEQFF.

In its sample, this clone was seen once. The chain employs TRBV11-2 and TRBJ2-5, with TRBD1 matching over 12 bases. This CDR3 spans 15 amino acids. After removal of 5 bases from V and 5 bases from J, the junction contained 6 bases not matched to a gene. CDR1 is SGHAT, CDR2 FQNNGV, per germline. The CDR3 region is CASSMGQGARETQYF. The CDR3 DNA sequence: TGTGCCAGCAGCATGGGACAGGGGGCGAGGGAGACCCAGTACTTC.

The chain employs TRBV15 and TRBJ2-1, with D unresolved. Trimming shortened V by 1 base and J by 3 bases, and 10 bases separated the two germline ends. CDR3 length equals 15 residues. Germline V lookup: CDR1 LNHNV, CDR2 YYDKDF (reference sequence). CDR3 in DNA: TGTGCCACCAGCAGAGGGTTGGGCCACTACAATGAGCAGTTCTTC. Translating gives CATSRGLGHYNEQFF.

V is TRBV10-3 and J is TRBJ1-6, with D perhaps matching TRBD1 (6 bases). The CDR3 runs to 16 residues. Trimming took off 1 base at V and 8 bases at J, with 15 bases between the two ends. The V gene's germline CDR1 is ENHRY and CDR2 SYGVKD. The CDR3 DNA sequence: TGTGCCATCAGTGAGTTAGGGGGGGTGGGAGATTCACCCCTCCACTTT. This codes for CAISELGGVGDSPLHF.

V usage is TRBV7-9 and J usage is TRBJ1-1; D unresolved. Germline CDR1 reads SEHNR; CDR2 reads FQNEAQ (reference sequence). The CDR3 has 15 residues. V was trimmed by 6 bases and J by 1 base, leaving 15 bases between them. The CDR3 loop reads CASSSLGAGNTEAFF. The CDR3 nucleotides are TGTGCCAGCAGTTCCCTGGGAGCCGGGAACACTGAAGCTTTCTTT.

The rearrangement joins TRBV24-1 to TRBJ2-7; possible D gene TRBD1, 5 bases. The V end lost 2 bases, the J end lost 2 bases, and 9 bases lay between the germline ends. Germline lookup yields CDR1 KGHDR and CDR2 SFDVKD. This CDR3 has 14 residues. Here the CDR3 reads CATSDYDSPYEQYF. CDR3 in DNA: TGTGCCACCAGTGATTACGACAGCCCCTACGAGCAGTACTTC.

The chain employs TRBV6-1 and TRBJ2-2; TRBD1 matches at 9 bases. There are 14 residues in the CDR3. Germline assignment: CDR1 MNHNS and CDR2 SASEGT. Trimming at V came to 3 bases and at J to 6 bases, leaving 2 bases not matched to a gene. In DNA form, the CDR3 reads TGTGCCAGCAGTGAGGGACAGGGCTCCGGGGAGCTGTTTTTT. Translation: CASSEGQGSGELFF.